Here is one T cell receptor beta chain with its context. The data derive from a study of control samples from healthy donors and cancer patients. Looked up from germline, CDR1 is KGHSH and CDR2 is LQKENI. The trim removed 3 bases at V and 5 bases at J, leaving 6 bases unmatched. This CDR3 is 16 amino acids long. The assay was immunoSEQ multiplex PCR, and TCRdb's table has in-frame clones only and misses some. There are some 250,000 clones in the sample; roughly four fifths occur only once, and about an eighth lies in the top ten. The chain couples TRBV18 to TRBJ1-5; TRBD1 aligns across 11 bases. Sequencing used PBMCs. This receptor was identified in a woman aged 55-69 years with lung cancer. DNA for the CDR3: TGTGCCAGCTCACCTCCCGGGACAGGGGGAGATCAGCCCCAGCATTTT. Translated: CASSPPGTGGDQPQHF. The entire variable domain, with the rest obtained from reference TRBV18 and TRBJ1-5, is as follows: NAGVMQNPRHLVRRRGQEARLRCSPMKGHSHVYWYRQLPEEGLKFMVYLQKENIIDESGMPKERFSAEFPKEGPSILRIQQVVRGDSAAYFCASSPPGTGGDQPQHFGDGTRLSIL.